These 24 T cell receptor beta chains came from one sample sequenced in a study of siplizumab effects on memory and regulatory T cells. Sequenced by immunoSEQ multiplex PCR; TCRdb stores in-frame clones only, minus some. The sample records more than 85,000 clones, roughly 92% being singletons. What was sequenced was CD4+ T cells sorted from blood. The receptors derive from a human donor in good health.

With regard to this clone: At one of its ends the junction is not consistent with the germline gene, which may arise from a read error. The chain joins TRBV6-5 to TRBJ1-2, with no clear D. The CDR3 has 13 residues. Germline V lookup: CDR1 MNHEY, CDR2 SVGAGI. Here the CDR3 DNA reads TGTGCCAGCAGACGAGGACCGACGTATGACTACACCTTC. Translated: CASRRGPTYDYTF.

In DNA, the CDR3 is TGTGCCAGCAACGACAGGGGGACATACAATGAGCAGTTCTTC. The encoded protein is CASNDRGTYNEQFF. V is TRBV6-5 and J is TRBJ2-1; 9 bases fit TRBD1. CDR3 size: 14 residues. V was clipped by 7 bases and J by 4 bases; unmatched bases: 5. The V gene's germline CDR1 is MNHEY and CDR2 SVGAGI.

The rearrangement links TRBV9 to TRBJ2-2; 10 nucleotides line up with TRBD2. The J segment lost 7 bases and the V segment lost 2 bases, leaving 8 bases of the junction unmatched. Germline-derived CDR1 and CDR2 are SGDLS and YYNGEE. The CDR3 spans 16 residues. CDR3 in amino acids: CASSVRLAGVSGELFF. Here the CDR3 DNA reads TGTGCCAGCAGCGTCCGGCTAGCGGGAGTTAGCGGGGAGCTGTTTTTT.

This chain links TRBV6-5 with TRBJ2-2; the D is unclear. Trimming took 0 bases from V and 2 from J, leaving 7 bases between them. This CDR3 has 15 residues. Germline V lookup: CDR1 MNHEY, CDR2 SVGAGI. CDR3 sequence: CASSYSVVNTGELFF. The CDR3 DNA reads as TGTGCCAGCAGTTACTCGGTCGTTAACACCGGGGAGCTGTTTTTT.

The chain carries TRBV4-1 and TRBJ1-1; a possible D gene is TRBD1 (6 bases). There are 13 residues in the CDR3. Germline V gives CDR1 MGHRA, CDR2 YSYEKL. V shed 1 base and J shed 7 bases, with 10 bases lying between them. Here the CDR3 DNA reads TGCGCCAGCAGCCAAGCCAGGGGTAGTGAAGCTTTCTTT. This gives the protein CASSQARGSEAFF.

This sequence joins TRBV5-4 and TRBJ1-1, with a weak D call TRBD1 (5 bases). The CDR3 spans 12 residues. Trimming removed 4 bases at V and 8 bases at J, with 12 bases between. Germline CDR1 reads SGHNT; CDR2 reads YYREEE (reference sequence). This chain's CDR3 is CASSRPQGEAFF. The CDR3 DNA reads TGTGCCAGCAGCCGACCCCAGGGAGAAGCTTTCTTT.

The CDR3 DNA reads TGTGCCAGTAGTAGGAATCAGGTGGACTATGGCTACACCTTC. Translating it yields CASSRNQVDYGYTF. The chain has TRBV19 and TRBJ1-2; D is uncertain. V was shortened by 4 bases and J by 3 bases, with 12 bases between the two germline ends. The CDR3 covers 14 residues. Germline CDR1 reads LNHDA; CDR2 reads SQIVND (reference sequence). Combining the CDR3 with reference TRBV19 and TRBJ1-2 gives the whole variable domain DGGITQSPKYLFRKEGQNVTLSCEQNLNHDAMYWYRQDPGQGLRLIYYSQIVNDFQKGDIAEGYSVSREKKESFPLTVTSAQKNPTAFYLCASSRNQVDYGYTFGSGTRLTVV.

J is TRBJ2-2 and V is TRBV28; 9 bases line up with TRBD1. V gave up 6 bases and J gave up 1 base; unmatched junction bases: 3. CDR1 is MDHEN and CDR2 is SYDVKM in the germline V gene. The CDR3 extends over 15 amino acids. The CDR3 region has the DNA TGTGCCAGCAGGGGACAGGGAGTGAACACCGGGGAGCTGTTTTTT. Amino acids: CASRGQGVNTGELFF. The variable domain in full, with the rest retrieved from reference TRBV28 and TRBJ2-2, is DVKVTQSSRYLVKRTGEKVFLECVQDMDHENMFWYRQDPGLGLRLIYFSYDVKMKEKGDIPEGYSVSREKKERFSLILESASTNQTSMYLCASRGQGVNTGELFFGEGSRLTVL.

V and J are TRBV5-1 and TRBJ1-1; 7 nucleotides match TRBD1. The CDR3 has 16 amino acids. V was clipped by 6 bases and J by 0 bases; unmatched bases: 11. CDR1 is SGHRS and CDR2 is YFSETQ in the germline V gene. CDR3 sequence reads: CASTRRAGGLNTEAFF. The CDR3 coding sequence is TGCGCCAGCACTCGTCGCGCAGGGGGGCTGAACACTGAAGCTTTCTTT.

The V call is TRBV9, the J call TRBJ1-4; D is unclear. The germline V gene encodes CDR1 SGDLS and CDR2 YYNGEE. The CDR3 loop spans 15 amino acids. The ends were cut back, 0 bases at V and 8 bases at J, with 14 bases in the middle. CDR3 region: CASSVVSSFGEKLFF. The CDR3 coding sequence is TGTGCCAGCAGCGTAGTAAGTAGTTTTGGGGAAAAACTGTTTTTT.

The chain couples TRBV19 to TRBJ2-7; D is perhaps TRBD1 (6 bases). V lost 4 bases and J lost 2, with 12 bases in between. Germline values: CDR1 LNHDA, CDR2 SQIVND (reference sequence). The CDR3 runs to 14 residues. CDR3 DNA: TGTGCCAGTAGTACCCAACAGGGTACCTACGAGCAGTACTTC. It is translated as CASSTQQGTYEQYF. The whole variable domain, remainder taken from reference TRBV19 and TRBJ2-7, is DGGITQSPKYLFRKEGQNVTLSCEQNLNHDAMYWYRQDPGQGLRLIYYSQIVNDFQKGDIAEGYSVSREKKESFPLTVTSAQKNPTAFYLCASSTQQGTYEQYFGPGTRLTVT.

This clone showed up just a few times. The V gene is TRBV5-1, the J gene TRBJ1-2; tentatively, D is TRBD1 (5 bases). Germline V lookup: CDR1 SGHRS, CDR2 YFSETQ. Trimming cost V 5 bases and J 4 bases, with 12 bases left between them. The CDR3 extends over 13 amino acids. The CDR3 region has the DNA TGCGCCAGCAGGGAGGAGGGGAGCTATGGCTACACCTTC. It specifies CASREEGSYGYTF.

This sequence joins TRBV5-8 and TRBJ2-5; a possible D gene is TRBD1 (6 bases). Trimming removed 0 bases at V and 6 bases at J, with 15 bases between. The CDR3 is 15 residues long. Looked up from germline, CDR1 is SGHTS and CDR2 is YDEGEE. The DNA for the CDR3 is TGTGCCAGCAGCTTGGACAGGGTCTTCTGGAAGACCCAGTACTTC. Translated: CASSLDRVFWKTQYF.

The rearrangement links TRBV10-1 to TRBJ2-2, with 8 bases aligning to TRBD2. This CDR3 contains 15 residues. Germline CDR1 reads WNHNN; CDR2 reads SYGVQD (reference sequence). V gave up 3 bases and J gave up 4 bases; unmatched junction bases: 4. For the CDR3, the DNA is TGCGCCAGCAGTGACCTAAGCGGGGGCACCGGGGAGCTGTTTTTT. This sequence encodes CASSDLSGGTGELFF.

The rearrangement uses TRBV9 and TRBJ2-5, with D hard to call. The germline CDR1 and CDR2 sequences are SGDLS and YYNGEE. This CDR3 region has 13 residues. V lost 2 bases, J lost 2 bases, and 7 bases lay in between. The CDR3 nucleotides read TGTGCCAGCAGCGTTCAGGATCAAGAGACCCAGTACTTC. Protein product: CASSVQDQETQYF.

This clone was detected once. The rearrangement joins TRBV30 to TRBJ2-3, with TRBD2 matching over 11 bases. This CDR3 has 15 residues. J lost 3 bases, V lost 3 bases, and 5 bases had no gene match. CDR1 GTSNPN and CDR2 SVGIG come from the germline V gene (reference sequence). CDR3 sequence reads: CAWRFSGGGTDTQYF. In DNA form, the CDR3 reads TGTGCCTGGAGATTTAGCGGGGGGGGGACAGATACGCAGTATTTT. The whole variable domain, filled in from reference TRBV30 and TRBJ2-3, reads SQTIHQWPATLVQPVGSPLSLECTVEGTSNPNLYWYRQAAGRGLQLLFYSVGIGQISSEVPQNLSASRPQDRQFILSSKKLLLSDSGFYLCAWRFSGGGTDTQYFGPGTRLTVL.

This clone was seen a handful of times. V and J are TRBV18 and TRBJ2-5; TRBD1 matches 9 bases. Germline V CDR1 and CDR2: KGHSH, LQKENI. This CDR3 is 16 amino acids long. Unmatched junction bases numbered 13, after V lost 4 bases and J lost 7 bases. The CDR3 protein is CASSHRGQSVTATQYF. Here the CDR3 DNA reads TGTGCCAGCTCACACAGGGGGCAGTCGGTCACAGCGACCCAGTACTTC.

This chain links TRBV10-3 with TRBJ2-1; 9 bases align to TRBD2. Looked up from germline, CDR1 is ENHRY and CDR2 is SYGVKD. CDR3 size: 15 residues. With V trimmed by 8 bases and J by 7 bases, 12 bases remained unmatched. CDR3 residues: CAIESASGMRNEQFF. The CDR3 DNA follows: TGTGCCATCGAGTCGGCTAGCGGGATGAGGAATGAGCAGTTCTTC.

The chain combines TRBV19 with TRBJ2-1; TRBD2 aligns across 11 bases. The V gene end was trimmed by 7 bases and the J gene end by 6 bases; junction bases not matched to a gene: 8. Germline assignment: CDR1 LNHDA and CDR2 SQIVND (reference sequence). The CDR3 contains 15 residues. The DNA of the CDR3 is TGTGCCAGTAAAAATCTTAGCGGGAGGGCCAATGAGCAGTTCTTC. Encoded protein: CASKNLSGRANEQFF. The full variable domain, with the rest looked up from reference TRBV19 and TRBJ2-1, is DGGITQSPKYLFRKEGQNVTLSCEQNLNHDAMYWYRQDPGQGLRLIYYSQIVNDFQKGDIAEGYSVSREKKESFPLTVTSAQKNPTAFYLCASKNLSGRANEQFFGPGTRLTVL.

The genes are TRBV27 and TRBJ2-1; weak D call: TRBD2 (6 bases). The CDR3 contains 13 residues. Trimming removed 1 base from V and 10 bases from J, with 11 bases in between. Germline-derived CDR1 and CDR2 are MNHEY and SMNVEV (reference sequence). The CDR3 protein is CASSLFGSGEQFF. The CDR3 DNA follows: TGTGCCAGCAGTTTATTCGGGAGCGGAGAGCAGTTCTTC.

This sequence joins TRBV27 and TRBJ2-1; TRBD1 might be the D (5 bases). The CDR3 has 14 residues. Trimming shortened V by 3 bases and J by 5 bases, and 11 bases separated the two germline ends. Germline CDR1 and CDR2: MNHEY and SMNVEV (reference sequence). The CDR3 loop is CASSFTGQHNEQFF. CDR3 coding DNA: TGTGCCAGCAGTTTCACAGGCCAACACAATGAGCAGTTCTTC.

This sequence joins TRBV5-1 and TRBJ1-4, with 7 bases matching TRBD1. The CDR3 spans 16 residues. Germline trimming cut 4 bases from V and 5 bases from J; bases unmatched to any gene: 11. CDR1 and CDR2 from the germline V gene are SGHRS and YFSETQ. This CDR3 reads CASSKQGGLENEKLFF. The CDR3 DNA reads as TGCGCCAGCAGCAAGCAGGGGGGCTTAGAAAATGAAAAACTGTTTTTT.

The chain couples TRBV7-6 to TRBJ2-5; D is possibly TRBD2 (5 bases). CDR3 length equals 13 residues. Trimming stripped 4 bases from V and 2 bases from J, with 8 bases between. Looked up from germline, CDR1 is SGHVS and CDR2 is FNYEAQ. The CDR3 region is CASSSSNQETQYF. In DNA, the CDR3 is TGTGCCAGCAGCTCTAGCAATCAAGAGACCCAGTACTTC.

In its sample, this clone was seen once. CDR3 sequence reads: CASSVGEQQPQHF. Here the CDR3 DNA reads TGTGCCAGCAGCGTAGGAGAACAACAGCCCCAGCATTTT. V usage is TRBV9 and J usage is TRBJ1-5; D not resolved. Germline-derived CDR1 and CDR2 are SGDLS and YYNGEE. V was cut by 0 bases and J by 7 bases, with 8 bases left in between. This CDR3 contains 13 residues.